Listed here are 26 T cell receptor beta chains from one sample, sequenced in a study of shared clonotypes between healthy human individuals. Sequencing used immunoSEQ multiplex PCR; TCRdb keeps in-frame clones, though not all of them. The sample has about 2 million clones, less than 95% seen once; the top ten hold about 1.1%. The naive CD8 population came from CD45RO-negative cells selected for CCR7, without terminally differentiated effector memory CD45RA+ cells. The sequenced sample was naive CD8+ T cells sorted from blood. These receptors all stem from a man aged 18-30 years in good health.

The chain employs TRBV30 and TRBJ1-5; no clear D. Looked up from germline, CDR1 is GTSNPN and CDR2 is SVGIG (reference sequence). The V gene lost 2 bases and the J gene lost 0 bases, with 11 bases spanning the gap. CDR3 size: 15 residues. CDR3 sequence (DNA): TGTGCCTGGAGTAACGGGGAACATAGCAATCAGCCCCAGCATTTT. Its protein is CAWSNGEHSNQPQHF.

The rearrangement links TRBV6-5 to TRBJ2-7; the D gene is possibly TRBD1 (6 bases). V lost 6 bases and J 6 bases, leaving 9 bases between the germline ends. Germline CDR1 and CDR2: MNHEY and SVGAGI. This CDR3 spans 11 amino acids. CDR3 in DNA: TGTGCCAGCAGGACAGGTCCCGAGCAGTACTTC. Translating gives CASRTGPEQYF.

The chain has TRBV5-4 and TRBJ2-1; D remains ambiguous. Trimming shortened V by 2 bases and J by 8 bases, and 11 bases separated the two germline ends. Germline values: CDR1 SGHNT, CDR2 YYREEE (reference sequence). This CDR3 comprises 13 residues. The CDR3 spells CASSFQFSHEQFF. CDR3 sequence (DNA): TGTGCCAGCAGCTTCCAGTTTTCGCATGAGCAGTTCTTC.

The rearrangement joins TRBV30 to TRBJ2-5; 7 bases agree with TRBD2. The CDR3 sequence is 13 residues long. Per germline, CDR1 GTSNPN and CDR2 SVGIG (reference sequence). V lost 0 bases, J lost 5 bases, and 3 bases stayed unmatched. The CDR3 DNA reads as TGTGCCTGGAGTGTAACTAGCGTGGAGACCCAGTACTTC. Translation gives CAWSVTSVETQYF.

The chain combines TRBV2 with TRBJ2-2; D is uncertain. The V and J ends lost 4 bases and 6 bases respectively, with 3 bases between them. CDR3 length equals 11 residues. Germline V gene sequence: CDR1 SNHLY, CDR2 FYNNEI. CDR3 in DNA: TGTGCCAGCAGTGCATCCGGGGAGCTGTTTTTT. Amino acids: CASSASGELFF.

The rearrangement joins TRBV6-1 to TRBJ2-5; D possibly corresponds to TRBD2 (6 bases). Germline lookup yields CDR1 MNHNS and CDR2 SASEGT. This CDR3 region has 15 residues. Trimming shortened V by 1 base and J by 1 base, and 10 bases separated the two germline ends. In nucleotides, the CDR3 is TGTGCCAGCAGTGAAGTGACTAGGCCCCAAGAGACCCAGTACTTC. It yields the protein CASSEVTRPQETQYF.

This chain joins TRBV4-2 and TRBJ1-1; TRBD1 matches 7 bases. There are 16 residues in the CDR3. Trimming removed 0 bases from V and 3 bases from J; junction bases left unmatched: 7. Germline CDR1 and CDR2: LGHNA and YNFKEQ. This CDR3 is CASSQDHEGAYTEAFF. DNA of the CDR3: TGTGCCAGCAGCCAAGATCATGAGGGGGCTTACACTGAAGCTTTCTTT.

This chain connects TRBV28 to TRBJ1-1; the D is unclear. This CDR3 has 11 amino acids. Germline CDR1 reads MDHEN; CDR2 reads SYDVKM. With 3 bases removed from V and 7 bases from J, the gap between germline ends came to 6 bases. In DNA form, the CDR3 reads TGTGCCAGCAGTTTGGAGGGTGAAGCTTTCTTT. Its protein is CASSLEGEAFF.

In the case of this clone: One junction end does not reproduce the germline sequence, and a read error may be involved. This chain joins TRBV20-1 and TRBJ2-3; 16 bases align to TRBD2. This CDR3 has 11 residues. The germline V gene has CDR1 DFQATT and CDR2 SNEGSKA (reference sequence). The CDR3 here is CSAGTSGRELF. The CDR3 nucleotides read TGCAGTGCCGGGACTAGCGGGAGGGAGCTTTTT.

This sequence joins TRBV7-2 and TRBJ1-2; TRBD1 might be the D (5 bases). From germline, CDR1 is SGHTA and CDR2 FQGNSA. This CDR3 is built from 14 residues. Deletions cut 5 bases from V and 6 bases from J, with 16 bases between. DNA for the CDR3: TGTGCCAGCAGCCCTTTGGGGGACCTTCATGGCTACACCTTC. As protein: CASSPLGDLHGYTF.

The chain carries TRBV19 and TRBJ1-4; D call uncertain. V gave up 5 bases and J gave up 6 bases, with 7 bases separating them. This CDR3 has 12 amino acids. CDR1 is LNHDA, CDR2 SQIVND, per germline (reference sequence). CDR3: CASSREDEKLFF. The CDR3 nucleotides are TGTGCCAGTAGTCGTGAGGATGAAAAACTGTTTTTT.

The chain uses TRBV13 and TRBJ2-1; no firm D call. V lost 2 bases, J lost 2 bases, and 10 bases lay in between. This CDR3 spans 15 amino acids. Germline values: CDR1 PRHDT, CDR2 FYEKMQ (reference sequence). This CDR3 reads CASSLKTLTYNEQFF. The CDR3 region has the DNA TGTGCCAGCAGCTTAAAAACACTGACCTACAATGAGCAGTTCTTC.

As DNA, the CDR3 is TGTGCCAGCCACGAGAGCGGGGGCACAGATACGCAGTATTTT. It yields the protein CASHESGGTDTQYF. The V gene is TRBV5-6, the J gene TRBJ2-3; 7 nucleotides match TRBD2. Germline V gene data show CDR1 as SGHDT and CDR2 as YYEEEE. After removal of 7 bases from V and 1 base from J, the junction contained 6 bases not matched to a gene. The CDR3 sequence is 14 residues long.

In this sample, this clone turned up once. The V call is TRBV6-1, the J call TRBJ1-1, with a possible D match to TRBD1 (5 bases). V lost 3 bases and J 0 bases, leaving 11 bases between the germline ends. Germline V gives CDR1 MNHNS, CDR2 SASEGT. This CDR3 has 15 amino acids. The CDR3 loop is CASSDVGHMNTEAFF. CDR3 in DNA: TGTGCCAGCAGTGACGTTGGACACATGAACACTGAAGCTTTCTTT.

The CDR3 DNA sequence: TGTGCCAGCAGAAAAGGGGGTAGCTTCTACGAGCAGTACTTC. This translates into CASRKGGSFYEQYF. This rearrangement joins TRBV6-5 to TRBJ2-7, with D perhaps matching TRBD1 (6 bases). V lost 6 bases and J lost 3, with 15 bases in between. Looked up from germline, CDR1 is MNHEY and CDR2 is SVGAGI. There are 14 residues in the CDR3.

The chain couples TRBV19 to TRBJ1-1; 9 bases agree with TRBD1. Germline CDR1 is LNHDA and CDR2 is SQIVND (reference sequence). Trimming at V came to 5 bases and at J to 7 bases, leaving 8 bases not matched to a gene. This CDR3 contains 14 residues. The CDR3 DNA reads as TGTGCCAGTAGTGCCGGACAGGGGTACGGTGAAGCTTTCTTT. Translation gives CASSAGQGYGEAFF.

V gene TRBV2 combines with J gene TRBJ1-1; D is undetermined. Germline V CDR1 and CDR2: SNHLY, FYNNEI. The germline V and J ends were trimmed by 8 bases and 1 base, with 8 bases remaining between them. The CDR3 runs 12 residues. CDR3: CASGWWNTEAFF. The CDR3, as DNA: TGTGCCAGCGGATGGTGGAACACTGAAGCTTTCTTT.

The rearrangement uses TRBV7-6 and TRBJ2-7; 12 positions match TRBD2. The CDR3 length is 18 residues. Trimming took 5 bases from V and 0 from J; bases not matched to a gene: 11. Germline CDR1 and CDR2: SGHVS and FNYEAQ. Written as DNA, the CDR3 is TGTGCCAGCAGCACCGGGACTAGCGGGTTAGGGCTCTCCTACGAGCAGTACTTC. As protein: CASSTGTSGLGLSYEQYF.

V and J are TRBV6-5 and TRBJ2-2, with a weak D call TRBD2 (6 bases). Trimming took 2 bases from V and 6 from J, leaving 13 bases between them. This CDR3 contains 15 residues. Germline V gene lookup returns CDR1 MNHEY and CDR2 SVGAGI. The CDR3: CASSYHYGEAGELFF. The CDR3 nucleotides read TGTGCCAGCAGTTACCACTATGGGGAGGCCGGGGAGCTGTTTTTT.

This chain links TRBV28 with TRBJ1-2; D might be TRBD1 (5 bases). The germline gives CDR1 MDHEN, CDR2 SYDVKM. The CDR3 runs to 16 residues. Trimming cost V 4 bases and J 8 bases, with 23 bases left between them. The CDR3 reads CASSSLWQDTSEGYTF. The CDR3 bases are TGTGCCAGCAGTTCCCTTTGGCAGGACACATCAGAGGGCTACACCTTC.

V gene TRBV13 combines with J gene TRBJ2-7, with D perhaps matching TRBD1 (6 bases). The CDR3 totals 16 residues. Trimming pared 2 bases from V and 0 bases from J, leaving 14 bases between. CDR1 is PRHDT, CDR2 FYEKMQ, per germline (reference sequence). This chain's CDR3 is CASSLSLGQRSYEQYF. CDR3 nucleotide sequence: TGTGCCAGCAGCTTATCCCTCGGACAGCGCTCCTACGAGCAGTACTTC. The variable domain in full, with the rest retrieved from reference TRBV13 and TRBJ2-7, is AAGVIQSPRHLIKEKRETATLKCYPIPRHDTVYWYQQGPGQDPQFLISFYEKMQSDKGSIPDRFSAQQFSDYHSELNMSSLELGDSALYFCASSLSLGQRSYEQYFGPGTRLTVT.

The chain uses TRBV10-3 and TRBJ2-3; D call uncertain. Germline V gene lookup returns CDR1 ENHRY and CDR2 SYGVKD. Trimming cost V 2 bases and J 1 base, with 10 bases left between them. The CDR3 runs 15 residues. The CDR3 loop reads CAISEGVGGTDTQYF. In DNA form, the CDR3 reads TGTGCCATCAGTGAGGGGGTGGGCGGCACAGATACGCAGTATTTT.

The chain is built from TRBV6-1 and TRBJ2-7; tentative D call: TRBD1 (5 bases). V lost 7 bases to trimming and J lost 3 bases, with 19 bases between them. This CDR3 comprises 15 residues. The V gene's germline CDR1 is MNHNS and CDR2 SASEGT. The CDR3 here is CASKQGAGVVYEQYF. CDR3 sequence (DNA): TGTGCCAGCAAACAAGGGGCTGGAGTCGTCTACGAGCAGTACTTC.

DNA for the CDR3: TGCGCCAGCAGCTGGACCACAGGGGCCTTCGCCAATGAGCAGTTCTTC. It yields the protein CASSWTTGAFANEQFF. The chain couples TRBV5-1 to TRBJ2-1, with 7 bases identical to TRBD1. The CDR3 is made up of 16 amino acids. Germline values: CDR1 SGHRS, CDR2 YFSETQ. V lost 3 bases, J lost 6 bases, and 12 bases stayed unmatched.

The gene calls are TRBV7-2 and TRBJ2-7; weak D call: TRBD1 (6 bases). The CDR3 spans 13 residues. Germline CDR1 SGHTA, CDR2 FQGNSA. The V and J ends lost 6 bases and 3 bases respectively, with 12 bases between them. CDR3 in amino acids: CASRGLQGYEQYF. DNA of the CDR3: TGTGCCAGCAGGGGGTTACAGGGCTACGAGCAGTACTTC.

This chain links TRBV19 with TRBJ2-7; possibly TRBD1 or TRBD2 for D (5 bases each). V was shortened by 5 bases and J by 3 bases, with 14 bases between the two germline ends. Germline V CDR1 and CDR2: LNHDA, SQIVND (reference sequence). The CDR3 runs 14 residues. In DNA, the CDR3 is TGTGCCAGTAGTGTCCGGGACCAACACTACGAGCAGTACTTC. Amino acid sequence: CASSVRDQHYEQYF.